The source of this T cell receptor (beta chain) is a study of T cell responses to AZD1222 COVID-19 vaccine. Study-wide points: Epitopes outside B.1.351 and B.1.1.7 mutated regions reportedly drew nearly half of spike TCRs. The study identified only 6 or 7 AZD1222 recipients as seropositive at baseline.

Some clones are missing from TCRdb's copy, which holds only in-frame ones; the method was immunoSEQ multiplex PCR. The sample lists more than 85,000 clones, 91% occurring once. About this clone itself: Antigen specificity is unknown.

The V segment lost 10 bases and the J segment 1 base; nucleotides outside the gene matches: 6. The CDR3 length is 15 residues. Germline V gives CDR1 LNHDA, CDR2 SQIVND (reference sequence). The origin of this receptor is an adult in good health. The chain uses TRBV19 and TRBJ2-1, with TRBD2 identical over 11 bases. Here the sequenced sample was peripheral blood, taken on day 0 of AZD1222 vaccination. The DNA for the CDR3 is TGTGCCATCGATAGCGGGAGGGGGTCCTACAATGAGCAGTTCTTC. Translated, it gives CAIDSGRGSYNEQFF.